Given below is one T cell receptor (beta chain) in context. These data come from a study of control samples from healthy donors and cancer patients. Trimming cost V 0 bases and J 2 bases, with 17 bases left between them. The CDR3 covers 18 residues. CDR1 is MGHRA, CDR2 YSYEKL, per germline. This table comes from immunoSEQ multiplex PCR, and its TCRdb copy is limited to in-frame clones, with some not included. The sample carries 190,000 or so clones, 80% to 95% recorded once. Material: blood. This receptor was taken from a man younger than 35 in good health. The rearrangement links TRBV4-1 to TRBJ1-5; D is undetermined. The CDR3 region is CASSQDGPSGRGNQPQHF. CDR3 sequence (DNA): TGCGCCAGCAGCCAAGATGGTCCATCGGGAAGGGGCAATCAGCCCCAGCATTTT.